A single sample is the source of the 27 T cell receptor beta chains below, sequenced in a study of spatial heterogeneity in lung cancer. Their target antigens are unknown. TCRdb reprocessed the 5' RACE reads via MiXCR and lists one record per CDR3 protein. The sample lists over 15,000 distinct CDR3 sequences; 6.8% were seen once. Findings and caveats of the study: Intratumoral expanded alpha and beta TCR counts were found to track tumor mutation counts.

The sample's time point: sample taken at primary tumor resection. Here the sequenced sample was lung tumor tissue, taken at surgery. The receptor source for this set is a female donor with early-stage non-small cell lung cancer.

The sample holds many counts of this clonotype. CDR3 sequence reads: CASSQGSSSGNTIYF. CDR3 coding DNA: TGCGCCAGCAGCCAGGGGAGTTCCTCTGGAAACACCATATATTTT. The chain links TRBV4-3 to TRBJ1-3; D unclear. The CDR3 runs 15 residues. V lost 3 bases and J lost 0, with 9 bases in between. CDR1 is LGHNA and CDR2 is YSLEER in the germline V gene.

Ten or more counts support this clonotype. The genes are TRBV5-1 and TRBJ1-5, with 7 nucleotides matching TRBD1. The CDR3 runs 15 residues. V was clipped by 4 bases and J by 6 bases; unmatched bases: 10. The V gene's germline CDR1 is SGHRS and CDR2 YFSETQ. The CDR3 sequence: CASSTGTGVGQPQHF. The CDR3 nucleotides read TGCGCCAGCAGCACGGGCACAGGGGTCGGTCAGCCCCAGCATTTT.

This clonotype was seen at least ten times. V gene TRBV9 combines with J gene TRBJ2-7; D uncertain. Germline CDR1 is SGDLS and CDR2 is YYNGEE. Trimming took 0 bases from V and 1 from J, leaving 8 bases between them. This CDR3 has 14 residues. Written as DNA, the CDR3 is TGTGCCAGCAGCGTAGACCTTGGGTCCTACGAGCAGTACTTC. Amino acid sequence: CASSVDLGSYEQYF.

This clonotype was counted a few times. The chain recombines TRBV6-1 with TRBJ2-1; 11 nucleotides agree with TRBD2. The germline CDR1 and CDR2 sequences are MNHNS and SASEGT. Losses at the gene ends were 1 base for V and 12 bases for J; bases not matched to a gene: 8. CDR3 length equals 15 residues. The CDR3 sequence is CASSEEGLAVERQFF. The CDR3 DNA reads TGTGCCAGCAGTGAAGAGGGACTAGCGGTCGAAAGGCAGTTCTTC.

Many counts were recorded for this clonotype. This rearrangement joins TRBV20-1 to TRBJ2-7; no definite D call. The CDR3 runs 11 residues. Per germline, CDR1 DFQATT and CDR2 SNEGSKA (reference sequence). V was shortened by 6 bases and J by 3 bases, with 9 bases between the two germline ends. The CDR3 sequence is CSAALGYEQYF. The CDR3 nucleotides read TGCAGTGCCGCACTCGGCTACGAGCAGTACTTC.

There are many counts of this clonotype. This chain joins TRBV3-1 and TRBJ1-2; D unclear. Germline lookup yields CDR1 LGHDT and CDR2 YNNKEL (reference sequence). The CDR3 has 13 residues. Trimming shortened V by 0 bases and J by 5 bases, and 7 bases separated the two germline ends. The CDR3 DNA follows: TGTGCCAGCAGCCAAGAGCGAGGTTATGGCTACACCTTC. This codes for CASSQERGYGYTF. Looking up the rest from reference TRBV3-1 and TRBJ1-2 gives the full variable domain: DTAVSQTPKYLVTQMGNDKSIKCEQNLGHDTMYWYKQDSKKFLKIMFSYNNKELIINETVPNRFSPKSPDKAHLNLHINSLELGDSAVYFCASSQERGYGYTFGSGTRLTVV.

Many counts were recorded for this clonotype. V is TRBV20-1 and J is TRBJ1-1; 12 bases line up with TRBD1. This CDR3 is 17 amino acids long. Unmatched junction bases numbered 7, after V lost 1 base and J lost 1 base. Germline V lookup: CDR1 DFQATT, CDR2 SNEGSKA (reference sequence). The chain's CDR3 is CSARGPLGQGANTEAFF. Here the CDR3 DNA reads TGCAGTGCTAGAGGGCCTTTGGGACAGGGGGCGAACACTGAAGCTTTCTTT.

Ten or more counts support this clonotype. The gene calls are TRBV6-4 and TRBJ2-3, with 13 bases aligning to TRBD2. The V gene end was trimmed by 0 bases and the J gene end by 6 bases; junction bases not matched to a gene: 0. CDR3 size: 15 residues. Germline V CDR1 and CDR2: MRHNA, SNTAGT. CDR3 bases: TGTGCCAGCAGTGACTCGACTAGCGGGGGGGATACGCAGTATTTT. It specifies CASSDSTSGGDTQYF.

Many counts were recorded for this clonotype. The V call is TRBV7-8, the J call TRBJ1-1; D is possibly TRBD1 (5 bases). V was clipped by 2 bases and J by 1 base, with 8 bases between them. The CDR3 consists of 14 residues. Germline V gene data show CDR1 as SGHVS and CDR2 as FQNEAQ. CDR3 sequence reads: CASSLNRGNTEAFF. CDR3 DNA: TGTGCCAGCAGCTTAAATAGGGGGAACACTGAAGCTTTCTTT.

By proportion, this clonotype is medium-sized. The chain has TRBV5-1 and TRBJ1-1; the D is unclear. CDR3 length: 13 residues. Deletions cut 4 bases from V and 11 bases from J, with 18 bases between. Germline V gene data show CDR1 as SGHRS and CDR2 as YFSETQ. The CDR3 reads CASSHEGGPMAFF. The CDR3 DNA follows: TGCGCCAGCAGCCACGAGGGAGGCCCCATGGCTTTCTTT.

This clonotype turned up a few times. The chain links TRBV25-1 to TRBJ2-7; tentatively, D is TRBD1 (5 bases). Trimming removed 7 bases from V and 2 bases from J, with 15 bases in between. The CDR3 contains 14 residues. Per the germline V gene, CDR1 is MGHDK and CDR2 is SYGVNS. CDR3 nucleotide sequence: TGTGCCAGCACCGACACCAGGGTCCCCTACGAGCAGTACTTC. Residues: CASTDTRVPYEQYF.

The sample holds many counts of this clonotype. This chain joins TRBV6-6 and TRBJ2-7; D may be TRBD1 (5 bases). CDR3 length: 12 residues. The V end lost 8 bases, the J end lost 1 base, and 9 bases lay between the germline ends. Per the germline V gene, CDR1 is MNHNY and CDR2 is SVGAGI (reference sequence). The CDR3 here is CASSTASYEQYF. CDR3 DNA sequence: TGTGCCAGCTCGACAGCTTCCTACGAGCAGTACTTC.

This chain links TRBV29-1 with TRBJ2-7; D remains ambiguous. The V gene's germline CDR1 is SQVTM and CDR2 ANQGSEA. The V gene lost 1 base and the J gene lost 5 bases, with 6 bases spanning the gap. This CDR3 has 11 amino acids. CDR3 DNA: TGCAGCGTTGAAGGCGGCCACGAGCAGTACTTC. It encodes CSVEGGHEQYF.

This clonotype was detected many times. The gene calls are TRBV15 and TRBJ1-5; 11 positions match TRBD1. The CDR3 has 15 amino acids. With V trimmed by 5 bases and J by 6 bases, 6 bases remained unmatched. CDR1 is LNHNV, CDR2 YYDKDF, per germline (reference sequence). CDR3 protein: CATSEDRGLGQPQHF. The CDR3 nucleotides are TGTGCCACCAGCGAGGACAGGGGGCTGGGTCAGCCCCAGCATTTT.

Many counts were recorded for this clonotype. As DNA, the CDR3 is TGTGCCAGCAGTTTGTGGGGGGACTACAATGAGCAGTTCTTC. Translated, it gives CASSLWGDYNEQFF. The rearrangement uses TRBV12-3 or TRBV12-4 and TRBJ2-1; tentatively, D is TRBD2 (6 bases). The CDR3 sequence is 14 residues long. The ends were cut back, 3 bases at V and 3 bases at J, with 9 bases in the middle.

The sample holds many counts of this clonotype. The chain recombines TRBV12-3 or TRBV12-4 with TRBJ1-6; tentative D call: TRBD1 (5 bases). CDR3 length equals 16 residues. V was clipped by 4 bases and J by 9 bases, with 19 bases between them. The CDR3 DNA reads as TGTGCCAGCAGTTACGCTTTGGGGACGGGTACTTCACCCCTCCACTTT. Translating it yields CASSYALGTGTSPLHF.

This clonotype was recorded a few times. With a much larger clone just one base away, this may be a read error. This rearrangement joins TRBV2 to TRBJ2-7, with 7 bases matching TRBD2. Germline values: CDR1 SNHLY, CDR2 FYNNEI. The CDR3 loop spans 14 amino acids. In nucleotides, the CDR3 is TGTGTCAGCAGGGAAGGGGAGGGGCCCTACGAGCAGTACTTC. Translated, it gives CVSREGEGPYEQYF.

This clonotype came up many times. The V call is TRBV3-1, the J call TRBJ2-1; D call uncertain. Germline V gene lookup returns CDR1 LGHDT and CDR2 YNNKEL (reference sequence). Trimming cost V 2 bases and J 5 bases, with 4 bases left between them. This CDR3 comprises 12 residues. DNA for the CDR3: TGTGCCAGCAGCCAATGGGACAATGAGCAGTTCTTC. It codes for CASSQWDNEQFF.

This clonotype was picked up many times. The chain carries TRBV11-2 and TRBJ2-5, with 11 nucleotides matching TRBD2. This CDR3 is built from 18 residues. J was trimmed by 4 bases and V by 5 bases; bases with no gene match: 15. The germline CDR1 and CDR2 sequences are SGHAT and FQNNGV. In DNA form, the CDR3 reads TGTGCCAGCAGCAAGGGGGCGCTAGCGGGGGGTCCCCTAGAGACCCAGTACTTC. Translation gives CASSKGALAGGPLETQYF. The variable domain in full, completed from reference TRBV11-2 and TRBJ2-5, reads EAGVAQSPRYKIIEKRQSVAFWCNPISGHATLYWYQQILGQGPKLLIQFQNNGVVDDSQLPKDRFSAERLKGVDSTLKIQPAKLEDSAVYLCASSKGALAGGPLETQYFGPGTRLLVL.

This clonotype has a count of ten or more. V and J are TRBV28 and TRBJ2-5; D is unresolved. Germline V CDR1 and CDR2: MDHEN, SYDVKM. This CDR3 spans 13 amino acids. Trimming took 3 bases from V and 1 from J, leaving 6 bases between them. The CDR3 protein is CASSFGSQETQYF. CDR3 sequence (DNA): TGTGCCAGCAGTTTTGGCAGCCAAGAGACCCAGTACTTC. Looking up the rest from reference TRBV28 and TRBJ2-5 gives the full variable domain: DVKVTQSSRYLVKRTGEKVFLECVQDMDHENMFWYRQDPGLGLRLIYFSYDVKMKEKGDIPEGYSVSREKKERFSLILESASTNQTSMYLCASSFGSQETQYFGPGTRLLVL.

Only a few counts were recorded for this clonotype. This chain joins TRBV3-1 and TRBJ2-1; 8 bases align to TRBD1. With V trimmed by 2 bases and J by 6 bases, 9 bases remained unmatched. The germline CDR1 and CDR2 sequences are LGHDT and YNNKEL (reference sequence). The CDR3 has 16 amino acids. The chain's CDR3 is CASSQMGDRFINEQFF. Written as DNA, the CDR3 is TGTGCCAGCAGCCAAATGGGGGACAGGTTTATCAATGAGCAGTTCTTC.

This clonotype was recorded at least ten times. The chain couples TRBV2 to TRBJ2-1; possible D gene TRBD1, 5 bases. Germline-derived CDR1 and CDR2 are SNHLY and FYNNEI. This CDR3 is built from 14 residues. With 6 bases removed from V and 12 bases from J, the gap between germline ends came to 21 bases. The DNA for the CDR3 is TGTGCCAGCAGAGAGCAGGGATCTAGTAAACGGCAGTTCTTC. The encoded protein is CASREQGSSKRQFF.

This clonotype came up many times. The gene calls are TRBV14 and TRBJ1-6; D ambiguous. The germline gives CDR1 SGHDN, CDR2 FVKESK. Trimming stripped 0 bases from V and 7 bases from J, with 7 bases between. CDR3 length: 14 residues. Here the CDR3 reads CASSQDTTNSPLHF. DNA of the CDR3: TGTGCCAGCAGCCAAGATACCACGAATTCACCCCTCCACTTT.

In this sample, this clonotype turned up many times. The rearrangement uses TRBV7-9 and TRBJ2-2; TRBD2 matches 8 bases. The CDR3 is made up of 14 amino acids. Looked up from germline, CDR1 is SEHNR and CDR2 is FQNEAQ (reference sequence). Trimming removed 2 bases from V and 5 bases from J; junction bases left unmatched: 1. CDR3 bases: TGTGCCAGCAGCTTAAGACTAGCGACCGGGGAGCTGTTTTTT. It translates to CASSLRLATGELFF.

This clonotype was recorded a few times. The rearrangement uses TRBV20-1 and TRBJ1-1, with TRBD1 identical over 7 bases. With V trimmed by 0 bases and J by 5 bases, 6 bases remained unmatched. Per germline, CDR1 DFQATT and CDR2 SNEGSKA (reference sequence). The CDR3 contains 14 residues. Here the CDR3 DNA reads TGCAGTGCTAGAGAGGCAGGGGGGGAGACTGAAGCTTTCTTT. Amino acid sequence: CSAREAGGETEAFF.

This clonotype was seen at least ten times. The rearrangement uses TRBV12-3 or TRBV12-4 and TRBJ1-5; perhaps TRBD1 as D (5 bases). CDR3 length: 16 residues. Trimming pared 6 bases from V and 1 base from J, leaving 16 bases between. The CDR3, as DNA: TGTGCCAGCAGGAATGGTTGGGGGTCGAGCAATCAGCCCCAGCATTTT. Its translation: CASRNGWGSSNQPQHF.

This clonotype was found many times. V is TRBV11-2 and J is TRBJ2-1; 7 positions match TRBD1. CDR3 length: 14 amino acids. CDR1 and CDR2 (germline): SGHAT, FQNNGV. J lost 7 bases, V lost 5 bases, and 8 bases had no gene match. The CDR3 DNA reads as TGTGCCAGCAGCCTCGGCGGCAGGGGGAATGAGCAGTTCTTC. Its translation is CASSLGGRGNEQFF.